Listed below are T cell receptor beta chains from one sample, sequenced in a study of STAT5B mutations in CD4+ large granular lymphocyte leukemia. Repertoires were generated with immunoSEQ multiplex PCR, while TCRdb's copy carries only in-frame clones and drops some. This repertoire shows 31,000 or so clones, more than 75% found once; its top ten account for approximately 2%. What was sequenced was CD4+ T cells from blood buffy coats. The source of these receptors is a human donor in good health. The CDR3 runs from the conserved cysteine through the conserved F or W. A D gene is named only where the DNA matches it firmly. Not all rows give a size; the values are once, few, many and, for expanded clones, a class.

J gene: TRBJ1-2; D gene: TRBD1; clone size: -; V gene: TRBV6-6; CDR3 protein: CASSPPTGLFGGYTF; CDR3 DNA: TGTGCCAGCAGTCCTCCGACAGGGTTGTTTGGTGGCTACACCTTC
J gene: TRBJ2-7; D gene: TRBD1; clone size: -; V gene: TRBV13; CDR3 protein: CASSSKGTGLFGAYEQYF; CDR3 DNA: TGTGCCAGCAGCTCCAAAGGGACAGGATTATTCGGGGCCTACGAGCAGTACTTC
J gene: TRBJ1-5; D gene: -; clone size: -; V gene: TRBV10-2; CDR3 protein: CASSEWSQTQPQHF; CDR3 DNA: TGCGCCAGCAGTGAGTGGAGCCAGACGCAGCCCCAGCATTTT
J gene: TRBJ2-1; D gene: TRBD2; clone size: -; V gene: TRBV2; CDR3 protein: CASREREAPKDEQFF; CDR3 DNA: TGTGCCAGCAGGGAGCGGGAGGCCCCTAAGGATGAGCAGTTCTTC
J gene: TRBJ2-5; D gene: -; clone size: -; V gene: TRBV5-6; CDR3 protein: CASSPYGYAQETQYF; CDR3 DNA: TGTGCCAGCAGCCCCTACGGTTACGCTCAAGAGACCCAGTACTTC
J gene: TRBJ1-5; D gene: -; clone size: -; V gene: TRBV7-2; CDR3 protein: CASSSGWNQPQHF; CDR3 DNA: TGTGCCAGCAGCTCGGGCTGGAATCAGCCCCAGCATTTT
J gene: TRBJ2-7; D gene: -; clone size: -; V gene: TRBV29-1; CDR3 protein: CSVDTGSLYEQYF; CDR3 DNA: TGCAGCGTTGATACAGGGTCTCTTTACGAGCAGTACTTC
J gene: TRBJ2-2; D gene: TRBD1; clone size: -; V gene: TRBV11-2; CDR3 protein: CASGRTGSTGELFF; CDR3 DNA: TGTGCCAGCGGCCGGACAGGGAGCACCGGGGAGCTGTTTTTT
J gene: TRBJ2-3; D gene: -; clone size: -; V gene: TRBV2; CDR3 protein: CASTSRAPQADTQYF; CDR3 DNA: TGTGCCAGCACCTCCCGGGCCCCCCAGGCAGATACGCAGTATTTT
J gene: TRBJ2-3; D gene: -; clone size: -; V gene: TRBV19; CDR3 protein: CASSPNGGPTDTQYF; CDR3 DNA: TGTGCCAGTAGCCCAAACGGGGGCCCCACAGATACGCAGTATTTT
J gene: TRBJ2-5; D gene: -; clone size: -; V gene: TRBV5-1; CDR3 protein: CASSLDGYQETQYF; CDR3 DNA: TGCGCCAGCAGCTTGGACGGATACCAAGAGACCCAGTACTTC
J gene: TRBJ1-1; D gene: -; clone size: -; V gene: TRBV4-3; CDR3 protein: CASSQDAGLTEAFF; CDR3 DNA: TGCGCCAGCAGCCAAGATGCGGGCTTGACTGAAGCTTTCTTT
J gene: TRBJ2-1; D gene: -; clone size: -; V gene: TRBV7-9; CDR3 protein: CASSLGFNEQFF; CDR3 DNA: TGTGCCAGCAGCTTAGGTTTCAATGAGCAGTTCTTC
J gene: TRBJ2-7; D gene: -; clone size: -; V gene: TRBV5-1; CDR3 protein: CASSWGYEQYF; CDR3 DNA: TGCGCCAGCAGCTGGGGCTACGAGCAGTACTTC
J gene: TRBJ1-3; D gene: -; clone size: -; V gene: TRBV29-1; CDR3 protein: CSVRGGPTQGNTIYF; CDR3 DNA: TGCAGCGTTCGGGGGGGACCTACCCAAGGAAACACCATATATTTT
J gene: TRBJ2-3; D gene: TRBD2; clone size: -; V gene: TRBV7-8; CDR3 protein: CASSPIGLVGTDTQYF; CDR3 DNA: TGTGCCAGCAGCCCGATCGGACTAGTCGGCACAGATACGCAGTATTTT
J gene: TRBJ2-3; D gene: TRBD2; clone size: once; V gene: TRBV7-2; CDR3 protein: CASSSLAGGRPDTQYF; CDR3 DNA: TGTGCCAGCAGCTCGCTAGCGGGAGGGAGGCCAGATACGCAGTATTTT
J gene: TRBJ2-1; D gene: TRBD2; clone size: -; V gene: TRBV5-1; CDR3 protein: CASSSAGGLKYNEQFF; CDR3 DNA: TGCGCCAGCAGTTCAGCGGGGGGCCTCAAGTACAATGAGCAGTTCTTC
J gene: TRBJ1-1; D gene: -; clone size: few; V gene: TRBV9; CDR3 protein: CASSSSWETEAFF; CDR3 DNA: TGTGCCAGCAGCTCCTCCTGGGAAACTGAAGCTTTCTTT
J gene: TRBJ2-1; D gene: -; clone size: -; V gene: TRBV18; CDR3 protein: CASSPPGILTELEQFF; CDR3 DNA: TGTGCCAGCTCACCACCAGGGATTCTGACGGAGTTGGAGCAGTTCTTC